This TCR beta chain appears in the sequencing data of a study of beta chain features in type 1 diabetes. Reverse transcribing all isolated RNA meant expressed TCRB transcripts were sequenced. TCRdb keeps only in-frame clones here, not all; method: immunoSEQ multiplex PCR. Among about 900,000 clones listed, about a sixth were seen once. Averaging roughly 120 mL, one heparinised blood draw was given by each donor. Naive, central memory, regulatory and stem cell-like memory cells within the CD4+ compartment were sorted using CD45RO/CCR7/CD25/CD127/CD95/CD27. CDR1 is MNHEY and CDR2 is SMNVEV in the germline V gene (reference sequence). This CDR3 region has 14 residues. V lost 6 bases and J lost 0, with 8 bases in between.

The sequenced material came from naive CD4+ T cells from blood. The V gene is TRBV27, the J gene TRBJ1-4; D gene uncertain. The sequence was obtained from a woman aged 18-29 years in good health. CDR3: CASRNSATNEKLFF. The CDR3 DNA sequence: TGTGCCAGCAGGAACAGTGCAACTAATGAAAAACTGTTTTTT.